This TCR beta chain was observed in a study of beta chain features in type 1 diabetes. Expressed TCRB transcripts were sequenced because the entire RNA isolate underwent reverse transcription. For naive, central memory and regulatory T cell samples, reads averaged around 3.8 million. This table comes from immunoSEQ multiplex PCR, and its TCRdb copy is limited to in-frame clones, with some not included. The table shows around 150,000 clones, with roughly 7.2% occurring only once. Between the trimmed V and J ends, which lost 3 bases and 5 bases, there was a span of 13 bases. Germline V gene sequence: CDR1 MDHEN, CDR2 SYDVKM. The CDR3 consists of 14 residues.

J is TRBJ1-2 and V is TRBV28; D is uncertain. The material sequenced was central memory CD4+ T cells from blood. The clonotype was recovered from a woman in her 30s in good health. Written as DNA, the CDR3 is TGTGCCAGCAGTTTTGGTATGGCGCGGTATGGCTACACCTTC. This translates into CASSFGMARYGYTF.